The 25 T cell receptor beta chains below all came from one sample that was sequenced in a study of identical twins. From the 5' RACE reads, TCRdb called clonotypes with MiXCR, one entry per CDR3 protein. The sample lists some 200,000 distinct CDR3 sequences, 7.5% occurring once. These data were likewise used in another study, on yellow fever vaccine responses in identical twins.

The sequenced sample consisted of memory (CD45RO+) T cells sorted from blood. The receptors were sampled from a woman between 18 and 29 years old in good health.

This clonotype showed up just a few times. The J gene is TRBJ1-1, the V gene TRBV7-9, with 10 bases that match TRBD1. The CDR3 runs to 15 residues. Germline CDR1 and CDR2: SEHNR and FQNEAQ (reference sequence). J lost 3 bases, V lost 5 bases, and 6 bases had no gene match. The CDR3 sequence: CASSLGTGEYTEAFF. Written as DNA, the CDR3 is TGTGCCAGCAGCCTTGGGACAGGGGAGTACACTGAAGCTTTCTTT.

The rearrangement joins TRBV6-1 to TRBJ1-1; the match to TRBD1 covers 9 bases. This CDR3 has 15 residues. Germline trimming cut 3 bases from V and 6 bases from J; bases unmatched to any gene: 8. CDR1 is MNHNS, CDR2 SASEGT, per germline. The CDR3 sequence: CASSDDGTGPSEAFF. CDR3 nucleotide sequence: TGTGCCAGCAGTGATGATGGGACAGGGCCTTCTGAAGCTTTCTTT.

This clonotype appeared a few times. The rearrangement uses TRBV7-8 and TRBJ2-7; D call uncertain. Deletions cut 1 base from V and 1 base from J, with 11 bases between. This CDR3 spans 15 amino acids. Germline values: CDR1 SGHVS, CDR2 FQNEAQ. This chain's CDR3 is CASSLEGGDSYEQYF. CDR3 nucleotides: TGTGCCAGCAGCTTAGAGGGTGGAGATTCCTACGAGCAGTACTTC.

This clonotype was detected a few times. The chain combines TRBV3-1 with TRBJ2-7; D call uncertain. CDR3 length: 13 amino acids. The V gene's germline CDR1 is LGHDT and CDR2 YNNKEL (reference sequence). Trimming stripped 1 base from V and 3 bases from J, with 7 bases between. CDR3 in DNA: TGTGCCAGCAGCCAAGGCCCAGGCTACGAGCAGTACTTC. Translated: CASSQGPGYEQYF.

V is TRBV24-1 and J is TRBJ2-5; 10 bases align to TRBD1. Germline V lookup: CDR1 KGHDR, CDR2 SFDVKD. This CDR3 contains 15 residues. V was clipped by 10 bases and J by 5 bases; unmatched bases: 12. The CDR3 loop reads CATAPSGTGDETQYF. The CDR3 bases are TGTGCCACGGCTCCTTCGGGGACAGGGGACGAGACCCAGTACTTC.

In this sample, this clonotype turned up many times. V usage is TRBV29-1 and J usage is TRBJ1-2, with TRBD1 identical over 8 bases. The CDR3 is 15 amino acids. V lost 1 base, J lost 5 bases, and 9 bases stayed unmatched. Germline V gene lookup returns CDR1 SQVTM and CDR2 ANQGSEA. The CDR3 sequence: CSVEVLDRGGYGYTF. The CDR3 DNA is TGCAGCGTTGAAGTTCTCGACAGGGGTGGGTATGGCTACACCTTC.

At least ten counts were recorded for this clonotype. The rearrangement uses TRBV6-2 or TRBV6-3 and TRBJ1-2, with D perhaps matching TRBD1 (5 bases). The CDR3 sequence is 14 residues long. Trimming stripped 7 bases from V and 8 bases from J, with 20 bases between. The germline V gene encodes CDR1 MNHEY and CDR2 SVGEGT. In DNA, the CDR3 is TGTGCCAGCAAGTTACCTCAGGGATCGCGGGGCTACACCTTC. This translates into CASKLPQGSRGYTF.

There are a few counts of this clonotype. The chain uses TRBV20-1 and TRBJ2-5; TRBD1 is a possible D gene (5 bases). The germline V gene has CDR1 DFQATT and CDR2 SNEGSKA (reference sequence). The CDR3 is made up of 17 amino acids. The V end was cut by 4 bases, the J end by 3 bases, with 24 bases between. The DNA for the CDR3 is TGCAGTGCTAAGGACGCGCACGTCCAGGGTTGGGAAGAGACCCAGTACTTC. Encoded protein: CSAKDAHVQGWEETQYF.

This clonotype has only a few counts. The chain is built from TRBV7-9 and TRBJ1-4; a possible D gene is TRBD1 (6 bases). The ends were cut back, 3 bases at V and 8 bases at J, with 7 bases in the middle. The CDR3 spans 12 residues. In germline, CDR1 is SEHNR, CDR2 FQNEAQ (reference sequence). As DNA, the CDR3 is TGTGCCAGCAGCTTCCAGGGGGAAAAACTGTTTTTT. Encoded protein: CASSFQGEKLFF.

The V and J genes are TRBV20-1 and TRBJ2-1, with 10 nucleotides matching TRBD2. CDR1 and CDR2 from the germline V gene are DFQATT and SNEGSKA (reference sequence). CDR3 length equals 12 residues. J gave up 15 bases and V 4 bases, and 9 bases lay outside the gene matches. CDR3 amino acids: CSANSGGAPLFF. In DNA form, the CDR3 reads TGCAGTGCTAACAGCGGGGGGGCCCCACTGTTCTTC.

The chain uses TRBV7-2 and TRBJ1-1; D call uncertain. The CDR3 loop spans 14 amino acids. In germline, CDR1 is SGHTA, CDR2 FQGNSA. The germline V and J ends were trimmed by 1 base and 3 bases, with 9 bases remaining between them. CDR3 sequence: CASSLVWGDTEAFF. CDR3 nucleotide sequence: TGTGCCAGCAGCTTAGTATGGGGTGACACTGAAGCTTTCTTT.

Only a few counts were recorded for this clonotype. The chain is built from TRBV5-1 and TRBJ1-4; D not certain. The germline CDR1 and CDR2 sequences are SGHRS and YFSETQ. V was pared by 3 bases and J by 8 bases, with 17 bases between. The CDR3 is 15 residues long. In DNA form, the CDR3 reads TGCGCCAGCAGCTCAAGGCAACAATCGGGAGAAAAACTGTTTTTT. This sequence encodes CASSSRQQSGEKLFF.

V gene TRBV2 combines with J gene TRBJ2-7; 7 positions match TRBD2. The CDR3 has 14 amino acids. Germline CDR1 reads SNHLY; CDR2 reads FYNNEI. Unmatched junction bases numbered 11, after V lost 6 bases and J lost 6 bases. The CDR3 is CASSLLGRAAEQYF. For the CDR3, the DNA is TGTGCCAGCAGCCTACTTGGGAGGGCCGCCGAGCAGTACTTC.

The table lists this clonotype with a few counts. This chain connects TRBV14 to TRBJ2-7; a possible D gene is TRBD2 (5 bases). V gave up 4 bases and J gave up 4 bases, with 11 bases separating them. This CDR3 contains 13 residues. Germline loops: CDR1 SGHDN, CDR2 FVKESK. CDR3 residues: CASSPRAQYEQYF. Here the CDR3 DNA reads TGTGCCAGCAGCCCGCGGGCCCAGTACGAGCAGTACTTC.

This clonotype came up many times. The chain combines TRBV20-1 with TRBJ1-5; a possible D gene is TRBD1 (5 bases). Trimming removed 5 bases from V and 3 bases from J, with 11 bases in between. This CDR3 has 13 amino acids. Germline CDR1 is DFQATT and CDR2 is SNEGSKA (reference sequence). The CDR3 DNA reads TGCAGTGCTCCCGTGGGGGACAATCAGCCCCAGCATTTT. Protein product: CSAPVGDNQPQHF.

The V gene is TRBV7-2, the J gene TRBJ2-3, with TRBD1 identical over 9 bases. The J segment lost 6 bases and the V segment lost 4 bases, leaving 8 bases of the junction unmatched. Germline V gene sequence: CDR1 SGHTA, CDR2 FQGNSA. The CDR3 loop spans 15 amino acids. Here the CDR3 reads CASSSNRGRGDTQYF. CDR3 nucleotide sequence: TGTGCCAGCAGCTCGAACAGGGGGCGGGGGGATACGCAGTATTTT.

This clonotype appeared a few times. The chain has TRBV4-2 and TRBJ2-1; TRBD2 aligns across 9 bases. V lost 4 bases to trimming and J lost 4 bases; unmatched junction nucleotides: 5. The CDR3 runs to 15 residues. Germline assignment: CDR1 LGHNA and CDR2 YNFKEQ. In nucleotides, the CDR3 is TGTGCCAGCAGCCTAGCGGGGGATAAATACAATGAGCAGTTCTTC. Its translation is CASSLAGDKYNEQFF.

The gene calls are TRBV6-6 and TRBJ2-5; 7 bases map to TRBD1. The CDR3 covers 12 residues. The V segment lost 4 bases and the J segment 10 bases; nucleotides outside the gene matches: 6. The germline CDR1 and CDR2 sequences are MNHNY and SVGAGI (reference sequence). In nucleotides, the CDR3 is TGTGCCAGCAGTTCCGACAGGGTCGGCCAGTACTTC. Residues: CASSSDRVGQYF.

This clonotype occurred a few times. The chain joins TRBV6-1 to TRBJ2-7; 11 bases agree with TRBD2. V trimming: 2 bases; J trimming: 4 bases; junction bases outside the gene matches: 4. CDR1 and CDR2 (germline): MNHNS, SASEGT. The CDR3 is 15 residues long. This chain's CDR3 is CASSETLAGGYEQYF. For the CDR3, the DNA is TGTGCCAGCAGTGAAACCCTAGCGGGAGGTTACGAGCAGTACTTC.

There are many counts of this clonotype. The chain has TRBV7-8 and TRBJ2-7; 7 nucleotides agree with TRBD1. The CDR3 contains 13 residues. Trimming cost V 5 bases and J 2 bases; bases outside gene matches: 3. Germline CDR1 is SGHVS and CDR2 is FQNEAQ. CDR3 residues: CASSEGQTYEQYF. In DNA form, the CDR3 reads TGTGCCAGCAGCGAGGGACAGACCTACGAGCAGTACTTC.

This clonotype was seen many times. The rearrangement joins TRBV2 to TRBJ2-1, with D hard to call. The germline V and J ends were trimmed by 3 bases and 7 bases, with 7 bases remaining between them. Per the germline V gene, CDR1 is SNHLY and CDR2 is FYNNEI. The CDR3 totals 12 residues. The CDR3: CASSDIENEQFF. The CDR3 nucleotides read TGTGCCAGCAGTGATATAGAAAATGAGCAGTTCTTC. The entire variable domain, with the rest obtained from reference TRBV2 and TRBJ2-1, is as follows: EPEVTQTPSHQVTQMGQEVILRCVPISNHLYFYWYRQILGQKVEFLVSFYNNEISEKSEIFDDQFSVERPDGSNFTLKIRSTKLEDSAMYFCASSDIENEQFFGPGTRLTVL.

The sample holds many counts of this clonotype. The J gene is TRBJ2-2, the V gene TRBV3-1; possible D gene TRBD2, 6 bases. Germline values: CDR1 LGHDT, CDR2 YNNKEL (reference sequence). This CDR3 contains 16 residues. Trimming removed 4 bases from V and 3 bases from J, with 15 bases in between. Written as DNA, the CDR3 is TGTGCCAGCAGCCTTCTAAGGCGGGGCGACACCGGGGAGCTGTTTTTT. It yields the protein CASSLLRRGDTGELFF.

The table lists this clonotype with many counts. The V call is TRBV15, the J call TRBJ2-5; 7 bases fit TRBD2. This CDR3 contains 14 residues. The V and J ends lost 8 bases and 3 bases, in that order; junction bases with no gene match: 9. Per germline, CDR1 LNHNV and CDR2 YYDKDF (reference sequence). The DNA for the CDR3 is TGTGCCACCTCTCCTAGCGGTACTGAAGAGACCCAGTACTTC. It translates to CATSPSGTEETQYF.

This clonotype has more than one count but fewer than ten. The chain links TRBV6-6 to TRBJ2-1; maybe TRBD2 (6 bases). The CDR3 is 12 residues long. Germline V gene lookup returns CDR1 MNHNY and CDR2 SVGAGI (reference sequence). The V gene lost 8 bases and the J gene lost 4 bases, with 9 bases spanning the gap. The CDR3 coding sequence is TGTGCCAGCGGGGGGATTTACAATGAGCAGTTCTTC. Amino acid sequence: CASGGIYNEQFF.

This clonotype came up a few times. The chain joins TRBV15 to TRBJ2-7; 11 bases match TRBD1. Germline lookup yields CDR1 LNHNV and CDR2 YYDKDF (reference sequence). Trimming took 5 bases from V and 1 from J; bases not matched to a gene: 1. The CDR3 length is 14 residues. This chain's CDR3 is CATSRDRGSYEQYF. DNA of the CDR3: TGTGCCACCAGCCGGGACAGGGGGTCCTACGAGCAGTACTTC.